The T cell receptor (beta chain) described here comes from a study of metastatic and nonmetastatic thyroid tumors (dated by TCRdb to 2019 to 2021). Looking at the study overall: For patients with malignant and with benign thyroid disease, the researchers compared repertoires between peripheral blood samples and tumor or nodule tissue samples.

Paper-wide results and their limitations: In both blood and tumor samples, malignant tumors were reported to have significantly higher TCR beta diversity than benign nodules.

The method behind the library was PCR. These reads were obtained on an Illumina HiSeq 4000. The TCR beta-chain CDR3 region of each patient was profiled by high-throughput sequencing. As for how the authors treated the data: CDR3 differences across clinicopathological groups were used to build a classifier for discriminating distant-metastatic papillary thyroid cancer patients. To measure repertoire diversity the researchers used the Shannon index, while the Morisita-Horn index served to gauge how similar the tumor and blood repertoires were. TCRdb took the public reads, trimmed them with fastp at Q25, ran MiXCR for clone calling and kept in-frame beta chains. These V and J calls rely on TCRdb rather than the paper's analysis. Across this sample there are roughly 12,000 clones, with roughly 38% seen only once. About a sixth of the sample is taken by the ten largest. The germline V gene (reference sequence) sets CDR1 to SEHNR and CDR2 to FQNEAQ. V was cut back by 5 bases and J by 4 bases, leaving a gap of 14 bases between them. The CDR3 contains 14 residues, cysteine and phenylalanine counted. The only DNA kept is the CDR3, 42 bases in frame from the first base.

In this sample, this clone turned up once. Its antigen remains unidentified. One base away there is no much larger clone; base qualities are not given. A single read offers scant evidence. No treatment had been received by any patient before thyroid surgery. The study retrospectively analysed patient clinical samples collected from the early 2010s to the late 2010s using T-cell receptor beta sequencing. What was sequenced was tumor tissue. This chain joins TRBV7-9 to TRBJ1-2; 6 matching bases give a weak D call of TRBD1. The sequence derives from a female donor with papillary thyroid cancer or a benign thyroid nodule (not recorded which). Some clones in this sample may be carry-over from other donors' samples. The CDR3 loop reads CASSPPWGAYGYTF. The bases are TGTGCCAGCAGCCCACCGTGGGGGGCCTATGGCTACACCTTC.